These 27 T cell receptor beta chains were sequenced from one sample in a study of blood T cell repertoires in COVID-19. Assay: immunoSEQ multiplex PCR; the TCRdb copy retains only in-frame clones and omits some. The sample consists of around 160,000 clones, over 75% of them appearing once. Sequences were obtained from PBMCs or T cells enriched from blood (not recorded which). Receptors originate from a woman aged 25 to 39 with acute COVID-19.

This rearrangement joins TRBV7-8 to TRBJ2-3; D is unclear. V was trimmed by 1 base and J by 0 bases, leaving 8 bases between them. The CDR3 contains 15 residues. The V gene's germline CDR1 is SGHVS and CDR2 FQNEAQ. The CDR3 is CASSLEYGSTDTQYF. CDR3 DNA: TGTGCCAGCAGCTTAGAGTATGGCAGCACAGATACGCAGTATTTT.

The chain joins TRBV2 to TRBJ1-5, with D possibly being TRBD1 (6 bases). The CDR3 is made up of 13 amino acids. Germline V CDR1 and CDR2: SNHLY, FYNNEI. V was cut by 4 bases and J by 3 bases, with 7 bases left in between. This chain's CDR3 is CASSGDNNQPQHF. CDR3 in DNA: TGTGCCAGCAGTGGGGACAACAATCAGCCCCAGCATTTT.

The rearrangement links TRBV2 to TRBJ1-3; no clear D gene. In germline, CDR1 is SNHLY, CDR2 FYNNEI. The length of the CDR3 is 15 residues. The ends were cut back, 5 bases at V and 0 bases at J, with 11 bases in the middle. The CDR3 is CASSIITDSGNTIYF. CDR3 nucleotide sequence: TGTGCCAGCAGTATAATAACAGACTCTGGAAACACCATATATTTT.

The chain links TRBV7-9 to TRBJ2-7; D may be TRBD2 (5 bases). V lost 0 bases and J lost 7, with 10 bases in between. The CDR3 contains 13 residues. In germline, CDR1 is SEHNR, CDR2 FQNEAQ (reference sequence). In DNA form, the CDR3 reads TGTGCCAGCAGCTTAGCCGAGGGCCGGGAGCAGTACTTC. This encodes CASSLAEGREQYF.

The rearrangement uses TRBV7-2 and TRBJ1-3, with 8 bases that match TRBD1. CDR1 is SGHTA and CDR2 is FQGNSA in the germline V gene. This CDR3 is built from 16 residues. V lost 5 bases and J lost 3; bases outside the gene matches: 9. The CDR3 nucleotides are TGTGCCAGCAGCCCCTCTCGACAGGGGATTGGAAACACCATATATTTT. Amino acid sequence: CASSPSRQGIGNTIYF. The variable domain in full, with the rest retrieved from reference TRBV7-2 and TRBJ1-3, is GAGVSQSPSNKVTEKGKDVELRCDPISGHTALYWYRQSLGQGLEFLIYFQGNSAPDKSGLPSDRFSAERTGGSVSTLTIQRTQQEDSAVYLCASSPSRQGIGNTIYFGEGSWLTVV.

The chain links TRBV7-2 to TRBJ2-7, with TRBD1 matching 8 bases. The CDR3 contains 14 residues. Germline V lookup: CDR1 SGHTA, CDR2 FQGNSA. Trimming at V came to 5 bases and at J to 2 bases, leaving 5 bases not matched to a gene. In DNA, the CDR3 is TGTGCCAGCAGCCAAATACAGGGGGCCTACGAGCAGTACTTC. It translates to CASSQIQGAYEQYF.

This sequence joins TRBV28 and TRBJ2-7; 7 bases line up with TRBD1. In germline, CDR1 is MDHEN, CDR2 SYDVKM. The CDR3 spans 15 residues. V lost 2 bases, J lost 2 bases, and 6 bases stayed unmatched. CDR3 region: CASSLAGGIAYEQYF. The DNA for the CDR3 is TGTGCCAGCAGTTTAGCAGGGGGTATAGCCTACGAGCAGTACTTC.

This clone appeared a few times. The gene calls are TRBV27 and TRBJ2-4; TRBD2 might be the D (6 bases). The CDR3 totals 13 residues. V was cut by 6 bases and J by 9 bases, with 15 bases left in between. CDR1 MNHEY and CDR2 SMNVEV come from the germline V gene (reference sequence). CDR3: CASRASVSGIQYF. The CDR3 nucleotides are TGTGCCAGCAGGGCTAGCGTATCTGGCATTCAGTACTTC.

The V call is TRBV4-3, the J call TRBJ1-4, with D maybe TRBD1 (5 bases). The CDR3 consists of 16 residues. Trimming removed 0 bases from V and 2 bases from J, with 10 bases in between. Germline V lookup: CDR1 LGHNA, CDR2 YSLEER. The CDR3, as DNA: TGCGCCAGCAGCCAAGAACCCGGGGGTACTAATGAAAAACTGTTTTTT. This encodes CASSQEPGGTNEKLFF.

The rearrangement uses TRBV5-1 and TRBJ1-5; D possibly corresponds to TRBD1 (5 bases). Germline V gives CDR1 SGHRS, CDR2 YFSETQ. The CDR3 totals 13 residues. V was pared by 4 bases and J by 1 base, with 6 bases between. The CDR3 loop reads CASSPGSNQPQHF. The CDR3 DNA follows: TGCGCCAGCAGCCCAGGGAGCAATCAGCCCCAGCATTTT.

The J gene is TRBJ1-2, the V gene TRBV27; possible D gene TRBD1, 5 bases. CDR3 length: 13 amino acids. Germline V gene sequence: CDR1 MNHEY, CDR2 SMNVEV (reference sequence). V was pared by 5 bases and J by 1 base, with 8 bases between. The CDR3 coding sequence is TGTGCCAGCAGTCCCGGGGGTAACTATGGCTACACCTTC. Translating gives CASSPGGNYGYTF.

The CDR3: CASSSNGYNEQFF. The CDR3 coding sequence is TGTGCCAGCAGCTCTAACGGGTACAATGAGCAGTTCTTC. The chain uses TRBV7-2 and TRBJ2-1; D gene unclear. Germline values: CDR1 SGHTA, CDR2 FQGNSA. V lost 4 bases and J 4 bases, leaving 8 bases between the germline ends. The CDR3 runs to 13 residues.

The chain is built from TRBV28 and TRBJ1-3, with unresolved D. The CDR3 sequence is 14 residues long. CDR1 MDHEN and CDR2 SYDVKM come from the germline V gene. Trimming took 5 bases from V and 4 from J, leaving 12 bases between them. CDR3: CASSLYQQGNTIYF. In DNA form, the CDR3 reads TGTGCCAGCAGTCTCTACCAACAGGGAAACACCATATATTTT.

The CDR3 DNA reads TGCGCCAGCAGCTTGATAGCGGGAGAAGAGACCCAGTACTTC. As protein: CASSLIAGEETQYF. The chain carries TRBV5-1 and TRBJ2-5; 9 bases align to TRBD2. V lost 1 base and J lost 3; bases outside the gene matches: 1. The CDR3 sequence is 14 residues long. Per germline, CDR1 SGHRS and CDR2 YFSETQ.

This rearrangement joins TRBV7-3 to TRBJ2-1; D may be TRBD2 (5 bases). Germline V CDR1 and CDR2: SGHTA, FQGTGA. Trimming stripped 2 bases from V and 4 bases from J, with 9 bases between. The CDR3 length is 14 residues. CDR3 DNA sequence: TGTGCCAGCAGCTTATTGGGAGCTTACAATGAGCAGTTCTTC. This encodes CASSLLGAYNEQFF.

This clone was recorded only once. J is TRBJ2-1 and V is TRBV29-1, with 12 bases matching TRBD2. The CDR3 totals 13 residues. With V trimmed by 8 bases and J by 5 bases, 4 bases remained unmatched. Germline V gene data show CDR1 as SQVTM and CDR2 as ANQGSEA. The CDR3 protein is CSRTSGTHNEQFF. The CDR3 nucleotides are TGCAGCCGGACTAGCGGGACACACAATGAGCAGTTCTTC.

The chain is built from TRBV5-6 and TRBJ1-5; D gene ambiguous. The CDR3 spans 14 residues. Germline CDR1 SGHDT, CDR2 YYEEEE. The germline V and J ends were trimmed by 0 bases and 8 bases, with 12 bases remaining between them. In DNA, the CDR3 is TGTGCCAGCAGCTTGGGGGTGCTCGGGGAGCCCCAGCATTTT. It encodes CASSLGVLGEPQHF.

The chain has TRBV6-2 or TRBV6-3 and TRBJ1-5; tentative D call: TRBD1 (5 bases). V lost 5 bases, J lost 4 bases, and 18 bases lay in between. The germline V gene encodes CDR1 MNHEY and CDR2 SVGEGT. The CDR3 spans 16 residues. The CDR3 nucleotides are TGTGCCAGCAGTACCGGGGGGGTTTTGGCAAATCAGCCCCAGCATTTT. Its translation: CASSTGGVLANQPQHF.

The J gene is TRBJ2-7, the V gene TRBV28, with 8 bases aligning to TRBD1. The germline CDR1 and CDR2 sequences are MDHEN and SYDVKM. The CDR3 extends over 15 amino acids. Losses at the gene ends were 5 bases for V and 0 bases for J; bases not matched to a gene: 6. Here the CDR3 DNA reads TGTGCCAGCAGTCCAACAGGGGGGAGCTCCTACGAGCAGTACTTC. Translated, it gives CASSPTGGSSYEQYF.

This clone was seen more than once but under ten times. The chain combines TRBV7-2 with TRBJ2-1; 7 nucleotides line up with TRBD2. The CDR3 sequence is 12 residues long. Germline assignment: CDR1 SGHTA and CDR2 FQGNSA. V lost 8 bases, J lost 8 bases, and 6 bases stayed unmatched. The DNA for the CDR3 is TGTGCCAGCCGCCCCGCGGGAGATGAGCAGTTCTTC. Translated, it gives CASRPAGDEQFF.

This clone was observed a single time. DNA for the CDR3: TGTGCCAGCAGCTTAGTGCCAGGGGCCGGTTACGAGCAGTACTTC. Its protein product is CASSLVPGAGYEQYF. The chain uses TRBV7-2 and TRBJ2-7; tentative D call: TRBD1 (6 bases). In germline, CDR1 is SGHTA, CDR2 FQGNSA. The CDR3 has 15 residues. V was cut by 1 base and J by 4 bases, with 14 bases left in between. The whole variable domain, filled in from reference TRBV7-2 and TRBJ2-7, reads GAGVSQSPSNKVTEKGKDVELRCDPISGHTALYWYRQSLGQGLEFLIYFQGNSAPDKSGLPSDRFSAERTGGSVSTLTIQRTQQEDSAVYLCASSLVPGAGYEQYFGPGTRLTVT.

There are a few counts of this clone. This rearrangement joins TRBV4-3 to TRBJ2-2; TRBD2 agrees at 10 bases. Germline V gene sequence: CDR1 LGHNA, CDR2 YSLEER. Trimming took 3 bases from V and 2 from J; bases not matched to a gene: 12. CDR3 size: 19 residues. The CDR3 spells CASSHRGVAGGFNTGELFF. The CDR3 DNA reads TGCGCCAGCAGCCACAGAGGCGTAGCGGGAGGATTCAACACCGGGGAGCTGTTTTTT.

The rearrangement joins TRBV20-1 to TRBJ1-1, with TRBD1 matching 7 bases. V trimming: 6 bases; J trimming: 7 bases; junction bases outside the gene matches: 5. CDR3 length equals 11 residues. The V gene's germline CDR1 is DFQATT and CDR2 SNEGSKA (reference sequence). CDR3 bases: TGCAGTGCCGGACAGGTAATTGAAGCTTTCTTT. Translation gives CSAGQVIEAFF.

DNA of the CDR3: TGTGCCAGCAGTCGGCAGGGCCGGTCCACCGGGGAGCTGTTTTTT. Amino acid sequence: CASSRQGRSTGELFF. The chain employs TRBV6-2 or TRBV6-3 and TRBJ2-2, with D possibly TRBD1 on 5 matching bases. With 5 bases removed from V and 4 bases from J, the gap between germline ends came to 14 bases. The CDR3 spans 15 residues. Germline V gives CDR1 MNHEY, CDR2 SVGEGT.

The V call is TRBV19, the J call TRBJ2-1, with TRBD1 matching 9 bases. The V segment lost 5 bases and the J segment 4 bases; nucleotides outside the gene matches: 3. The CDR3 is made up of 14 amino acids. Germline CDR1 and CDR2: LNHDA and SQIVND (reference sequence). The CDR3 DNA reads as TGTGCCAGTAGTGAAGGGACAGGGTACAATGAGCAGTTCTTC. Encoded protein: CASSEGTGYNEQFF.

This clone came up once. J is TRBJ2-5 and V is TRBV7-2; 9 bases match TRBD2. CDR1 and CDR2 from the germline V gene are SGHTA and FQGNSA. The CDR3 consists of 16 residues. The V segment lost 1 base and the J segment 5 bases; nucleotides outside the gene matches: 8. The CDR3 nucleotides are TGTGCCAGCAGCTTAGAGGCTAGCGGGATTGTCGAGACCCAGTACTTC. This codes for CASSLEASGIVETQYF.

The chain employs TRBV2 and TRBJ2-2; unclear D gene. CDR1 and CDR2 (germline): SNHLY, FYNNEI. V gave up 3 bases and J gave up 2 bases, with 13 bases separating them. This CDR3 has 16 amino acids. CDR3 in amino acids: CASSEVTVSNTGELFF. The DNA of the CDR3 is TGTGCCAGCAGTGAGGTTACAGTTTCAAACACCGGGGAGCTGTTTTTT.